The clone carrying this T cell receptor beta chain was seen once. This record comes from a study of a mutant IDH1 vaccine in newly diagnosed glioma. Measured with immunoSEQ multiplex PCR; TCRdb has only the in-frame clones, and not every one. The sample has fewer than 85,000 clones; approximately 86% are singletons. The CDR3 is made up of 15 amino acids. Germline V gives CDR1 ENHRY, CDR2 SYGVKD. The V and J ends lost 0 bases and 4 bases, in that order; junction bases with no gene match: 3. Noted time point: baseline, week 1 (first vaccination visit). Treatment given: pre-vaccination baseline after standard-of-care therapy. The donor cohort comprised cases of new WHO grade 3 or 4 IDH1-mutant, ATRX-lost astrocytoma.

The starting material was PBMCs, obtained from a glioma patient treated with radiotherapy, temozolomide or both. The V call is TRBV10-3, the J call TRBJ2-7, with TRBD2 matching over 10 bases. The sequence was obtained from a young man with glioma. Here the CDR3 reads CAISESPGLAYEQYF. The DNA for the CDR3 is TGTGCCATCAGTGAGTCTCCGGGACTAGCGTACGAGCAGTACTTC.